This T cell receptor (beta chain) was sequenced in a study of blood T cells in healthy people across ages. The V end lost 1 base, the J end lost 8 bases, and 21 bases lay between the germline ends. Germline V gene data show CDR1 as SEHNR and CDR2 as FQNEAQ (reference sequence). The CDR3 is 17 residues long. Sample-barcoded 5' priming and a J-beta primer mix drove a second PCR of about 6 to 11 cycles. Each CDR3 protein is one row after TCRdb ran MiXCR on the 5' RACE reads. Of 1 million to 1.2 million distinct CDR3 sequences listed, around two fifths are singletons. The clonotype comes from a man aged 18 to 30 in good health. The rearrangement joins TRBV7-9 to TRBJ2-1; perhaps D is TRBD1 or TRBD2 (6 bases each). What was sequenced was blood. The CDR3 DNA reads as TGTGCCAGCAGCTTAGGCGCTGCGGGGTCAGGGGATCATGAGCAGTTCTTC. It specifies CASSLGAAGSGDHEQFF.